This passage covers 16 T cell receptor beta chains from one sample sequenced in a study of OX40 agonist ivuxolimab in advanced cancers. Data came from immunoSEQ multiplex PCR; TCRdb stores just in-frame clones and leaves some out. Of some 74,000 clones listed, around 87% are singletons. Sequences were derived from CD4+ or CD8+ T cells sorted from blood, sampled in a trial of the OX40 agonist ivuxolimab. Receptor source: an adult with an advanced solid tumor such as melanoma, head and neck, liver or kidney cancer.

This chain joins TRBV7-2 and TRBJ2-7, with D tentatively TRBD1 or TRBD2 (5 bases each). The germline V and J ends were trimmed by 5 bases and 2 bases, with 19 bases remaining between them. The germline V gene has CDR1 SGHTA and CDR2 FQGNSA. The CDR3 spans 16 residues. The CDR3 DNA follows: TGTGCCAGCAGCGGACCGGGACGCAGCCTAACCTACGAGCAGTACTTC. Protein: CASSGPGRSLTYEQYF.

This chain joins TRBV29-1 and TRBJ2-5, with 7 bases fitting TRBD1. The V gene end was trimmed by 6 bases and the J gene end by 5 bases; junction bases not matched to a gene: 6. The CDR3 extends over 12 amino acids. Germline lookup yields CDR1 SQVTM and CDR2 ANQGSEA. CDR3 nucleotides: TGCAGCGTCGACTACAGGGGCGAGACCCAGTACTTC. Its protein is CSVDYRGETQYF.

The chain joins TRBV6-1 to TRBJ1-1, with TRBD1 matching 9 bases. CDR3 length equals 13 residues. The V gene's germline CDR1 is MNHNS and CDR2 SASEGT. J was trimmed by 0 bases and V by 11 bases; bases with no gene match: 4. The CDR3 is CAVDRGLNTEAFF. The CDR3 DNA reads as TGTGCCGTAGACAGGGGGTTGAACACTGAAGCTTTCTTT.

This chain links TRBV2 with TRBJ1-6; maybe TRBD1 (5 bases). Germline lookup yields CDR1 SNHLY and CDR2 FYNNEI. The length of the CDR3 is 15 residues. The V and J ends lost 1 base and 6 bases respectively, with 10 bases between them. The CDR3 spells CASSEVGGINSPLHF. The CDR3 DNA reads TGTGCCAGCAGTGAAGTGGGGGGAATTAATTCACCCCTCCACTTT. Variable domain in full (rest from reference TRBV2 and TRBJ1-6): EPEVTQTPSHQVTQMGQEVILRCVPISNHLYFYWYRQILGQKVEFLVSFYNNEISEKSEIFDDQFSVERPDGSNFTLKIRSTKLEDSAMYFCASSEVGGINSPLHFGNGTRLTVT.

The V and J genes are TRBV7-9 and TRBJ2-3; TRBD2 matches 16 bases. Germline values: CDR1 SEHNR, CDR2 FQNEAQ (reference sequence). V shed 5 bases and J 4 bases; nucleotides not matched to a gene: 6. The CDR3 totals 17 residues. Here the CDR3 reads CASSRGLAGGRADTQYF. As DNA, the CDR3 is TGTGCCAGCAGCCGGGGACTAGCGGGAGGGCGGGCAGATACGCAGTATTTT.

This sequence joins TRBV29-1 and TRBJ2-1, with D unclear. The germline V gene encodes CDR1 SQVTM and CDR2 ANQGSEA. Trimming took off 6 bases at V and 4 bases at J, with 13 bases between the two ends. The CDR3 spans 13 residues. DNA of the CDR3: TGCAGCGTACCTTCCACCCGATACAATGAGCAGTTCTTC. This sequence encodes CSVPSTRYNEQFF.

This chain joins TRBV7-6 and TRBJ2-3, with 12 bases that match TRBD2. Germline V gene data show CDR1 as SGHVS and CDR2 as FNYEAQ. The CDR3 runs to 17 residues. V was clipped by 5 bases and J by 0 bases; unmatched bases: 6. CDR3 nucleotide sequence: TGTGCCAGCAGCCATGGACTAGCGGGGTCTAGCACAGATACGCAGTATTTT. Translation gives CASSHGLAGSSTDTQYF.

The rearrangement joins TRBV5-6 to TRBJ2-1; D unresolved. V dropped 1 base and J dropped 13 bases, with 9 bases sitting between them. The germline V gene has CDR1 SGHDT and CDR2 YYEEEE. This CDR3 has 11 residues. Here the CDR3 reads CASSLRAVQFF. The CDR3 nucleotides read TGTGCCAGCAGCTTGAGGGCGGTTCAGTTCTTC.

V is TRBV27 and J is TRBJ1-2; D perhaps matches TRBD1 (5 bases). Between the trimmed V and J ends, which lost 3 bases and 2 bases, there was a span of 10 bases. CDR3 length: 14 amino acids. Germline CDR1 reads MNHEY; CDR2 reads SMNVEV (reference sequence). The CDR3 protein is CASSFGQGNYGYTF. The CDR3 nucleotides read TGTGCCAGCAGTTTCGGGCAGGGAAACTATGGCTACACCTTC.

V is TRBV11-3 and J is TRBJ2-7, with D hard to call. The CDR3 loop spans 15 amino acids. The V and J ends lost 1 base and 2 bases respectively, with 12 bases between them. Germline CDR1 is SGHNT and CDR2 is YENEEA. CDR3 sequence (DNA): TGTGCCAGCAGCTTAGGTCAAGCGTACCCCTACGAGCAGTACTTC. Amino acids: CASSLGQAYPYEQYF. The full variable domain, with the rest looked up from reference TRBV11-3 and TRBJ2-7, is EAGVVQSPRYKIIEKKQPVAFWCNPISGHNTLYWYLQNLGQGPELLIRYENEEAVDDSQLPKDRFSAERLKGVDSTLKIQPAELGDSAVYLCASSLGQAYPYEQYFGPGTRLTVT.

The chain is built from TRBV19 and TRBJ2-3; tentative D call: TRBD1 (6 bases). V lost 5 bases to trimming and J lost 3 bases, with 15 bases between them. The germline CDR1 and CDR2 sequences are LNHDA and SQIVND (reference sequence). This CDR3 has 15 amino acids. CDR3 sequence reads: CASSLQGMGTDTQYF. The CDR3 DNA follows: TGTGCCAGTAGTCTACAGGGTATGGGGACAGATACGCAGTATTTT.

This clone has a single count. Here the CDR3 reads CSAMKGSSSYNEQFF. The CDR3 DNA reads TGCAGCGCCATGAAGGGTTCAAGCTCCTACAATGAGCAGTTCTTC. This chain links TRBV29-1 with TRBJ2-1; D not resolved. CDR1 is SQVTM and CDR2 is ANQGSEA in the germline V gene. Trimming cost V 7 bases and J 0 bases, with 16 bases left between them. The CDR3 totals 15 residues.

This clone was found a few times. The chain has TRBV4-1 and TRBJ2-5, with TRBD2 matching 7 bases. This CDR3 comprises 14 residues. V trimming: 4 bases; J trimming: 1 base; junction bases outside the gene matches: 3. Germline CDR1 is MGHRA and CDR2 is YSYEKL. Here the CDR3 reads CASSRGRGQETQYF. The CDR3 nucleotides are TGCGCCAGCAGCCGGGGGAGGGGCCAAGAGACCCAGTACTTC.

For the CDR3, the DNA is TGTGCCAGTAGTATAGCGGGAGTGGGTGAGGACGAGCAGTACTTC. Its protein is CASSIAGVGEDEQYF. The rearrangement links TRBV19 to TRBJ2-7, with D possibly being TRBD2 (6 bases). Trimming took 1 base from V and 5 from J, leaving 15 bases between them. The CDR3 sequence is 15 residues long. CDR1 and CDR2 from the germline V gene are LNHDA and SQIVND (reference sequence).

The chain employs TRBV6-6 and TRBJ1-1; D gene ambiguous. CDR1 MNHNY and CDR2 SVGAGI come from the germline V gene (reference sequence). The V and J ends lost 0 bases and 1 base respectively, with 6 bases between them. The CDR3 covers 14 residues. The CDR3 region is CASSYSNQNTEAFF. CDR3 bases: TGTGCCAGCAGTTACTCGAACCAGAACACTGAAGCTTTCTTT.

Written as DNA, the CDR3 is TGTGCCAGCAGCCCCAGGGGCGGGACCACGGAGACCCAGTACTTC. Protein sequence: CASSPRGGTTETQYF. The chain recombines TRBV7-2 with TRBJ2-5; D could derive from TRBD1 or TRBD2 (6 bases each). V was shortened by 5 bases and J by 5 bases, with 18 bases between the two germline ends. Per germline, CDR1 SGHTA and CDR2 FQGNSA. This CDR3 comprises 15 residues.